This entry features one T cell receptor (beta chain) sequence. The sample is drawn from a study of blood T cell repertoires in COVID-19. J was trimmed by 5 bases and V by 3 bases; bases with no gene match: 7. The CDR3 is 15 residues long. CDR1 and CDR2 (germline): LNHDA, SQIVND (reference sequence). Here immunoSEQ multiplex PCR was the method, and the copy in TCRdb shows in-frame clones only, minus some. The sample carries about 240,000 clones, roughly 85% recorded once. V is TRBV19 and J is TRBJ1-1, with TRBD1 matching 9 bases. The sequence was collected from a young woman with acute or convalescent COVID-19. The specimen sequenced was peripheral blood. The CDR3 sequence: CASSMGNRGQTEAFF. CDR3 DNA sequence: TGTGCCAGTAGTATGGGTAACAGGGGGCAAACTGAAGCTTTCTTT. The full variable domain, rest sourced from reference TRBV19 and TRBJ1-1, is DGGITQSPKYLFRKEGQNVTLSCEQNLNHDAMYWYRQDPGQGLRLIYYSQIVNDFQKGDIAEGYSVSREKKESFPLTVTSAQKNPTAFYLCASSMGNRGQTEAFFGQGTRLTVV.